Below, one T cell receptor (beta chain) is given with its context. The data were produced by immunoSEQ multiplex PCR, yet TCRdb's version contains in-frame clones alone and is incomplete. The sample includes over 2 million clones, over 85% of them seen just once. The sample belongs to a study of shared clonotypes between healthy human individuals. CD45RO negativity and positive selection for CCR7 defined naive CD8 cells, a population that excluded terminally differentiated effector memory CD45RA+ cells. Deletions cut 2 bases from V and 0 bases from J, with 5 bases between. The CDR3 extends over 13 amino acids.

The clonotype was recovered from a man in his late teens or twenties in good health. J is TRBJ2-7 and V is TRBV23-1; a weak D match, TRBD1 (5 bases). TRBV23-1 is assigned to the ORF class and has an uncertain function. Sample: naive CD8+ T cells sorted from blood. The CDR3 DNA follows: TGCGCCAGCAGTCAAGACAGCTCCTACGAGCAGTACTTC. Translating gives CASSQDSSYEQYF.